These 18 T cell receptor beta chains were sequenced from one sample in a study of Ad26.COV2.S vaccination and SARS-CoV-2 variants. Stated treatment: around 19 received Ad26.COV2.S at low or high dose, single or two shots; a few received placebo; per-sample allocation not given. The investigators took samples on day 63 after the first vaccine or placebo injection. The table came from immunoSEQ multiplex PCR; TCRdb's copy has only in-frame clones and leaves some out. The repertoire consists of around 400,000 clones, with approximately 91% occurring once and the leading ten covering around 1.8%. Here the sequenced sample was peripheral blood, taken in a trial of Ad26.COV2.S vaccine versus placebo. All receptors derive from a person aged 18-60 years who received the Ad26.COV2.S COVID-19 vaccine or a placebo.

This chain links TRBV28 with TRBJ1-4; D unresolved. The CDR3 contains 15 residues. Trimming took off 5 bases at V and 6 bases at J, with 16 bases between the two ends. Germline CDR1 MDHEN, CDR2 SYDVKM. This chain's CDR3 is CASSPARGWYEKLFF. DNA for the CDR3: TGTGCCAGCAGTCCCGCCCGAGGGTGGTATGAAAAACTGTTTTTT.

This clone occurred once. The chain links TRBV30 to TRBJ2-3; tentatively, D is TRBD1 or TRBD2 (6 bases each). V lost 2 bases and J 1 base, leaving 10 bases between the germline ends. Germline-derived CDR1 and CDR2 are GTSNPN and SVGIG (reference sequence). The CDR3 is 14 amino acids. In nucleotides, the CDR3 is TGTGCCTGGAGTAGGGGGGCTGGCACAGATACGCAGTATTTT. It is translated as CAWSRGAGTDTQYF.

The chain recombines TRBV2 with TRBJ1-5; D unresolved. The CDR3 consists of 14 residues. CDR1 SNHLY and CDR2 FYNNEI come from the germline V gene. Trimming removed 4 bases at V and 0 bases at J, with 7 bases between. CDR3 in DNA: TGTGCCAGCAGTGGCCGGACTAGCAATCAGCCCCAGCATTTT. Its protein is CASSGRTSNQPQHF.

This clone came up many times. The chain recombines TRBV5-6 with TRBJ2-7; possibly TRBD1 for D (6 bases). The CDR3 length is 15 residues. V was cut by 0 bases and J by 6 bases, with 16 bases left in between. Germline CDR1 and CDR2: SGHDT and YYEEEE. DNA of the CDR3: TGTGCCAGCAGCTTGGTCCTCAGGGGAAATAGCGAGCAGTACTTC. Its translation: CASSLVLRGNSEQYF.

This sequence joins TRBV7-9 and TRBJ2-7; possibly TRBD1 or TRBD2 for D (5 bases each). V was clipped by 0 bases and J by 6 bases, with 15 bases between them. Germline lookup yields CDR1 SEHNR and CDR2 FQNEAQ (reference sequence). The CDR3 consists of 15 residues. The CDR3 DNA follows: TGTGCCAGCAGCTTAGCGGGGTCAGGGACCTCCGAGCAGTACTTC. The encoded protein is CASSLAGSGTSEQYF.

CDR3 in amino acids: CASGTPFDEQFF. The CDR3, as DNA: TGTGCCAGCGGGACTCCTTTTGATGAGCAGTTCTTC. V is TRBV7-6 and J is TRBJ2-1; TRBD2 is a possible D gene (6 bases). The CDR3 consists of 12 residues. V shed 8 bases and J shed 8 bases, with 13 bases lying between them. Germline lookup yields CDR1 SGHVS and CDR2 FNYEAQ. Variable domain in full (rest from reference TRBV7-6 and TRBJ2-1): GAGVSQSPRYKVTKRGQDVALRCDPISGHVSLYWYRQALGQGPEFLTYFNYEAQQDKSGLPNDRFSAERPEGSISTLTIQRTEQRDSAMYRCASGTPFDEQFFGPGTRLTVL.

The CDR3, as DNA: TGTGCCACCAGTCGAGGGAACAATCAGCCCCAGCATTTT. Translating gives CATSRGNNQPQHF. The J gene is TRBJ1-5, the V gene TRBV24-1; D is undetermined. Germline lookup yields CDR1 KGHDR and CDR2 SFDVKD. Trimming took off 6 bases at V and 3 bases at J, with 8 bases between the two ends. The CDR3 runs 13 residues.

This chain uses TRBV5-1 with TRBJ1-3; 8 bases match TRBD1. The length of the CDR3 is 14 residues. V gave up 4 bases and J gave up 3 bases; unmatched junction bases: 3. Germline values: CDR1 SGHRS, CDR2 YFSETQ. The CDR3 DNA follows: TGCGCCAGCAGCCTGACAGGGGATGGAAACACCATATATTTT. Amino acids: CASSLTGDGNTIYF. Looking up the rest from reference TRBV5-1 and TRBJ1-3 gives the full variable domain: KAGVTQTPRYLIKTRGQQVTLSCSPISGHRSVSWYQQTPGQGLQFLFEYFSETQRNKGNFPGRFSGRQFSNSRSEMNVSTLELGDSALYLCASSLTGDGNTIYFGEGSWLTVV.

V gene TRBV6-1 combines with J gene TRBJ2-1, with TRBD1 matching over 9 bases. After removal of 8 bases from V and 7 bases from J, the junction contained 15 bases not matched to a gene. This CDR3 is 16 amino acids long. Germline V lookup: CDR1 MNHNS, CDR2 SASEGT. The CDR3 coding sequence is TGTGCCAGCCGTGTACCCGACAGGGGGGGCCTTAATGAGCAGTTCTTC. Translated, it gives CASRVPDRGGLNEQFF.

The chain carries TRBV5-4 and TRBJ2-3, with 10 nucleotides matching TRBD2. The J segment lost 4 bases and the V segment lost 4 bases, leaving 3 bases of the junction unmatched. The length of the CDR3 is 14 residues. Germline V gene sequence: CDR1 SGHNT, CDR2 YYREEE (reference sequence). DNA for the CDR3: TGTGCCAGCAGCGCAGCGGGAGGGTCAGATACGCAGTATTTT. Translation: CASSAAGGSDTQYF.

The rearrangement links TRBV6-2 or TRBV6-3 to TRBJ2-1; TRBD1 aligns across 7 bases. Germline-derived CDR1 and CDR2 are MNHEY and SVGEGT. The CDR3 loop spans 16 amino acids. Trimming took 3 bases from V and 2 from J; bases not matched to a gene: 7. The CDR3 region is CASSYQGVEAYNEQFF. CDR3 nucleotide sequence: TGTGCCAGCAGTTATCAGGGGGTCGAGGCCTACAATGAGCAGTTCTTC.

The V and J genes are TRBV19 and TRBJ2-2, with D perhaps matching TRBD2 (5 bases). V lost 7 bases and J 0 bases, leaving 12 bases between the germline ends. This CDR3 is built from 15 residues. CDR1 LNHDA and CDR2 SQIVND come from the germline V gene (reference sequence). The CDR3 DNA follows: TGTGCCAGTACCCCGGAGGATTCGAACACCGGGGAGCTGTTTTTT. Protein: CASTPEDSNTGELFF.

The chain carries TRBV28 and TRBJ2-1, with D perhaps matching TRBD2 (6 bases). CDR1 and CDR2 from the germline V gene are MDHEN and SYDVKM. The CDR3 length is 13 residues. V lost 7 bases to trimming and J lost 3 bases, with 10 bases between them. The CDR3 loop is CASNWGLYNEQFF. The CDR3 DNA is TGTGCCAGCAATTGGGGACTCTACAATGAGCAGTTCTTC.

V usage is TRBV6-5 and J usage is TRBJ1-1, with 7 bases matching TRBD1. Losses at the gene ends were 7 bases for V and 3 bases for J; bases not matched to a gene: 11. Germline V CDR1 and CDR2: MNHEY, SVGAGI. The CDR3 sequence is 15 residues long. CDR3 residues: CASKSRDRKYTEAFF. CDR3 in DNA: TGTGCCAGCAAGAGCCGGGACAGAAAATACACTGAAGCTTTCTTT.

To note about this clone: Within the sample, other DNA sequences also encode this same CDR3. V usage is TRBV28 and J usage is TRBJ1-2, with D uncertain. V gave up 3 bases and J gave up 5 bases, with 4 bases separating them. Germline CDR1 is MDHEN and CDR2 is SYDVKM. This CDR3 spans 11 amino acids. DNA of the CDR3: TGTGCCAGCAGTTTTAGATATGGCTACACCTTC. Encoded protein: CASSFRYGYTF.

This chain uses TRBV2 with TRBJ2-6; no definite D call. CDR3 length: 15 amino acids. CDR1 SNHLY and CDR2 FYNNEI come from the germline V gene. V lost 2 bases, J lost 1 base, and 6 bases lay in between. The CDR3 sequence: CASSETMSGANVLTF. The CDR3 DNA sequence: TGTGCCAGCAGTGAAACCATGTCTGGGGCCAACGTCCTGACTTTC. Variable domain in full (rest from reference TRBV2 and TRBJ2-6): EPEVTQTPSHQVTQMGQEVILRCVPISNHLYFYWYRQILGQKVEFLVSFYNNEISEKSEIFDDQFSVERPDGSNFTLKIRSTKLEDSAMYFCASSETMSGANVLTFGAGSRLTVL.

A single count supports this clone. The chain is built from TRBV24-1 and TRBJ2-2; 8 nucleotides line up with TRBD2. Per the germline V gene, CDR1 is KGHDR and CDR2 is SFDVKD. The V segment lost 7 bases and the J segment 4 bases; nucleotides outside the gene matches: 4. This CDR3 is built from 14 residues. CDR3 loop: CATRSGRSTGELFF. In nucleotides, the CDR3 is TGTGCCACCAGGAGCGGGAGATCCACCGGGGAGCTGTTTTTT.

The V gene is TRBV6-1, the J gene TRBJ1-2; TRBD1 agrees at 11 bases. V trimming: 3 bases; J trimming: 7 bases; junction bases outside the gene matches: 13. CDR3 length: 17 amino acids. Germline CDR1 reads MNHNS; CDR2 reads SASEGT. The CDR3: CASSDGQGARQGGGYTF. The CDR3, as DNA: TGTGCCAGCAGTGACGGACAGGGGGCCCGACAGGGGGGTGGCTACACCTTC.